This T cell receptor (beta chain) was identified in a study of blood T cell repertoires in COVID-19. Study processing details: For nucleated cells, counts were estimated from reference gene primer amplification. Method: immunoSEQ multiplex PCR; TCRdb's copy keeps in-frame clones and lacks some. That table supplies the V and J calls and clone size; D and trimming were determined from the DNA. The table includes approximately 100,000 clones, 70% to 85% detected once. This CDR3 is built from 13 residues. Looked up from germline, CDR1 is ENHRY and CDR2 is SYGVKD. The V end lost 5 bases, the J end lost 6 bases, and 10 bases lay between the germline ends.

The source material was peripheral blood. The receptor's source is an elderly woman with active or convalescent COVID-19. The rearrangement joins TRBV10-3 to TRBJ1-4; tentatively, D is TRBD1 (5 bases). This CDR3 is CAISNGGDEKLFF. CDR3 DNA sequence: TGTGCCATCAGTAATGGGGGGGATGAAAAACTGTTTTTT.